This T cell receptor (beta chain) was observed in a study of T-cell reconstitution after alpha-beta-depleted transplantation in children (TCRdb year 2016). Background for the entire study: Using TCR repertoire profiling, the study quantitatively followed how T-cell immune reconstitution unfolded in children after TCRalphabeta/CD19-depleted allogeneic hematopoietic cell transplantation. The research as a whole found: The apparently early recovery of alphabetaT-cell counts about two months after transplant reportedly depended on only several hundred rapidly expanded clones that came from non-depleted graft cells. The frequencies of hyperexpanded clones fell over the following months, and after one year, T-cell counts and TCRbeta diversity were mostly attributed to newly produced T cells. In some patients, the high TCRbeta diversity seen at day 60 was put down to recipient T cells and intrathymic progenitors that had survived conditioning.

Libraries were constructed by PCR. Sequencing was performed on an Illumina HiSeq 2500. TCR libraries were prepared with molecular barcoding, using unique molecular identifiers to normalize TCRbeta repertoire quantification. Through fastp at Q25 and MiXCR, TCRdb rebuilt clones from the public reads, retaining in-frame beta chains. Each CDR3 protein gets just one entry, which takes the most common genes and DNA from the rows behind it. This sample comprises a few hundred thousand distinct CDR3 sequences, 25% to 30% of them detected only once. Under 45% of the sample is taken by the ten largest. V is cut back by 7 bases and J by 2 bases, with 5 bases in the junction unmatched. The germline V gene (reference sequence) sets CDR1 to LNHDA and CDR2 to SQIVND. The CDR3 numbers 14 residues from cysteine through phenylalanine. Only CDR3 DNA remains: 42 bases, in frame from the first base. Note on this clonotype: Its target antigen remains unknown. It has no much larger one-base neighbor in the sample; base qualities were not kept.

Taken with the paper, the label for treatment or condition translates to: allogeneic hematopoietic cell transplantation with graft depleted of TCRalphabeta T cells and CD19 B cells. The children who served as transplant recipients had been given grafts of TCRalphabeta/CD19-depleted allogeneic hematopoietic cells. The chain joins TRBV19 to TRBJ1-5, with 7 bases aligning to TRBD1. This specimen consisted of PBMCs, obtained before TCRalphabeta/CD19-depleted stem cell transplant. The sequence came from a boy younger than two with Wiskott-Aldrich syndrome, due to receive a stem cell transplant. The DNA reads TGTGCCAGTAAGACAGGGCATCGCAATCAGCCCCAGCATTTT. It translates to CASKTGHRNQPQHF.